This TCR beta chain was sequenced for a study of blood T cell repertoires in COVID-19. About the study: Samples came from the United States, Italy and Spain, spanning acute and convalescent COVID-19. From T cells, B-cell-depleted T cells, or PBMCs came the material, which was cDNA or gDNA.

Per the germline V gene, CDR1 is WNHNN and CDR2 is SYGVQD (reference sequence). The CDR3 totals 15 residues. V shed 6 bases and J 4 bases; nucleotides not matched to a gene: 5. Clones were sequenced by immunoSEQ multiplex PCR, and TCRdb holds only the in-frame ones, with some missing. The sample gives roughly 150,000 clones, about four fifths of which show up once; roughly 13% is in the top ten. The clonotype was recovered from a man in his 70s who had recovered from COVID-19. Specimen: peripheral blood. The rearrangement joins TRBV10-1 to TRBJ2-2; TRBD1 aligns across 10 bases. The CDR3 nucleotides read TGCGCCAGCAGACCCGGGACAGGGGTCACCGGGGAGCTGTTTTTT. Translating it yields CASRPGTGVTGELFF.